Below are 24 T cell receptor beta chains sequenced from a single sample in a study of blood T cell repertoires in COVID-19. TCRdb's copy holds only in-frame clones and misses some; the assay was immunoSEQ multiplex PCR. The sample yields roughly 200,000 clones, 80% to 90% seen once. Sample: peripheral blood. The source is an older woman with active or convalescent COVID-19.

This chain connects TRBV12-5 to TRBJ2-3, with TRBD2 identical over 9 bases. Germline trimming cut 0 bases from V and 1 base from J; bases unmatched to any gene: 5. Per the germline V gene, CDR1 is LGHNT and CDR2 is FRNRAP. This CDR3 region has 17 residues. CDR3 amino acids: CASGLVAVAGGTDTQYF. The CDR3 DNA sequence: TGTGCTAGTGGTTTGGTAGCGGTAGCGGGAGGCACAGATACGCAGTATTTT.

A few counts support this clone. The V call is TRBV6-5, the J call TRBJ2-3; the D gene is possibly TRBD1 (6 bases). Trimming took 6 bases from V and 2 from J, leaving 12 bases between them. The CDR3 contains 14 residues. Looked up from germline, CDR1 is MNHEY and CDR2 is SVGAGI. The CDR3 here is CASRIGQYTDTQYF. The CDR3, as DNA: TGTGCCAGCAGGATAGGACAGTACACAGATACGCAGTATTTT.

This chain uses TRBV5-6 with TRBJ2-7; 9 nucleotides match TRBD2. The CDR3 is 16 residues long. V was clipped by 0 bases and J by 3 bases; unmatched bases: 7. CDR1 is SGHDT and CDR2 is YYEEEE in the germline V gene. Here the CDR3 reads CASSLGPPSGNYEQYF. CDR3 bases: TGTGCCAGCAGCTTGGGGCCCCCTAGCGGGAACTACGAGCAGTACTTC.

The rearrangement uses TRBV19 and TRBJ2-1; possible D gene TRBD2, 5 bases. The CDR3 contains 16 residues. From germline, CDR1 is LNHDA and CDR2 SQIVND (reference sequence). Trimming pared 9 bases from V and 7 bases from J, leaving 25 bases between. The CDR3 reads CASIGFGVASGNEQFF. The CDR3 DNA reads TGTGCCAGCATAGGGTTTGGGGTAGCGTCGGGGAATGAGCAGTTCTTC.

The V gene is TRBV6-6, the J gene TRBJ2-7; 8 nucleotides align to TRBD1. V lost 5 bases to trimming and J lost 7 bases; unmatched junction nucleotides: 13. The germline gives CDR1 MNHNY, CDR2 SVGAGI (reference sequence). There are 15 residues in the CDR3. The CDR3 DNA reads as TGTGCCAGCAGTCAGGACAGGGCCCCCTCTCGGGAGCAGTACTTC. Translating gives CASSQDRAPSREQYF.

This chain joins TRBV3-1 (or the pseudogene TRBV3-2) and TRBJ1-1, with TRBD1 as a possible D gene (6 bases). V gave up 1 base and J gave up 0 bases, with 9 bases separating them. The CDR3 runs to 15 residues. Germline V gives CDR1 LGHDT, CDR2 YNNKEL (reference sequence). The CDR3 nucleotides read TGTGCCAGCAGCCAAGGCGGACAGTTGAACACTGAAGCTTTCTTT. Amino acids: CASSQGGQLNTEAFF.

This chain links TRBV21-1 with TRBJ2-1; the D segment call TRBD2 is taken from the table without a DNA check. TRBV21-1 is a listed pseudogene. This CDR3 spans 16 amino acids. The CDR3 here is CASSGRVLAGGGEQFF. For the CDR3, the DNA is TGTGCCAGCAGCGGAAGGGTACTAGCGGGGGGCGGTGAGCAGTTCTTC.

The chain joins TRBV5-4 to TRBJ1-2; 9 nucleotides match TRBD1. Germline CDR1 is SGHNT and CDR2 is YYREEE (reference sequence). After removal of 6 bases from V and 4 bases from J, the junction contained 7 bases not matched to a gene. The CDR3 sequence is 14 residues long. CDR3 loop: CASTRTGGGYGYTF. For the CDR3, the DNA is TGTGCCAGCACCCGAACAGGGGGCGGCTATGGCTACACCTTC.

The genes are TRBV11-2 and TRBJ1-2, with 7 bases identical to TRBD1. CDR1 SGHAT and CDR2 FQNNGV come from the germline V gene. V lost 4 bases to trimming and J lost 0 bases; unmatched junction nucleotides: 11. The CDR3 has 17 amino acids. Here the CDR3 DNA reads TGTGCCAGCAGCTCGCTGACAGGGAGGCAAGCTAACTATGGCTACACCTTC. Its translation: CASSSLTGRQANYGYTF.

This chain connects TRBV30 to TRBJ2-1; D might be TRBD2 (5 bases). Trimming shortened V by 7 bases and J by 3 bases, and 13 bases separated the two germline ends. The CDR3 is 13 amino acids. Germline lookup yields CDR1 GTSNPN and CDR2 SVGIG (reference sequence). The CDR3 bases are TGTGCCTCCGCGAAGGGAGACTACAATGAGCAGTTCTTC. Its translation is CASAKGDYNEQFF.

The chain recombines TRBV5-1 with TRBJ2-7, with D tentatively TRBD1 (6 bases). CDR1 and CDR2 from the germline V gene are SGHRS and YFSETQ. The CDR3 spans 15 residues. Trimming pared 3 bases from V and 0 bases from J, leaving 13 bases between. In DNA, the CDR3 is TGCGCCAGCAGCTCACAGGGATCGGGCTCCTACGAGCAGTACTTC. This encodes CASSSQGSGSYEQYF.

This clone showed up just once. J is TRBJ1-2 and V is TRBV10-2; possible D gene TRBD1, 5 bases. The CDR3 loop spans 13 amino acids. Trimming took 10 bases from V and 7 from J, leaving 19 bases between them. Germline loops: CDR1 WSHSY, CDR2 SAAADI. CDR3 region: CATRAGQGGGYTF. In DNA, the CDR3 is TGCGCCACTCGGGCTGGCCAGGGAGGTGGCTACACCTTC.

This clone was seen only a few times. This sequence joins TRBV7-8 and TRBJ2-5, with a tentative D call TRBD1 (6 bases). Trimming stripped 1 base from V and 5 bases from J, with 11 bases between. Germline CDR1 reads SGHVS; CDR2 reads FQNEAQ. This CDR3 has 14 residues. The CDR3 DNA reads TGTGCCAGCAGCTTAGGGACAGCCGGCGAGACCCAGTACTTC. Protein: CASSLGTAGETQYF.

The rearrangement uses TRBV5-4 and TRBJ2-5, with TRBD2 matching over 8 bases. V lost 4 bases to trimming and J lost 4 bases; unmatched junction nucleotides: 9. This CDR3 contains 15 residues. In germline, CDR1 is SGHNT, CDR2 YYREEE (reference sequence). The CDR3: CASSPPGGRGETQYF. CDR3 sequence (DNA): TGTGCCAGCAGCCCGCCGGGAGGGAGAGGAGAGACCCAGTACTTC.

The chain combines TRBV2 with TRBJ1-4; TRBD1 matches at 8 bases. Germline values: CDR1 SNHLY, CDR2 FYNNEI. After removal of 4 bases from V and 7 bases from J, the junction contained 5 bases not matched to a gene. The length of the CDR3 is 14 residues. CDR3 nucleotides: TGTGCCAGCAGTGGGACAGGGTGGAGTGAAAAACTGTTTTTT. The encoded protein is CASSGTGWSEKLFF.

The chain employs TRBV7-9 and TRBJ2-1; D possibly corresponds to TRBD2 (6 bases). V gave up 3 bases and J gave up 7 bases, with 13 bases separating them. CDR3 length: 14 amino acids. CDR1 and CDR2 (germline): SEHNR, FQNEAQ (reference sequence). CDR3 amino acids: CASSFGRGINEQFF. The CDR3 nucleotides read TGTGCCAGCAGCTTCGGGAGAGGTATAAATGAGCAGTTCTTC. Based on the CDR3 plus reference TRBV7-9 and TRBJ2-1, the full variable domain is DTGVSQNPRHKITKRGQNVTFRCDPISEHNRLYWYRQTLGQGPEFLTYFQNEAQLEKSRLLSDRFSAERPKGSFSTLEIQRTEQGDSAMYLCASSFGRGINEQFFGPGTRLTVL.

The V and J genes are TRBV24-1 and TRBJ2-1; a possible D gene is TRBD2 (6 bases). V shed 7 bases and J shed 0 bases, with 21 bases lying between them. Germline V gene data show CDR1 as KGHDR and CDR2 as SFDVKD. The CDR3 covers 18 residues. CDR3 DNA: TGTGCCACCAGCCCGGAAGGGGTAGCGGAGAGCTCCTACAATGAGCAGTTCTTC. Translation: CATSPEGVAESSYNEQFF.

This rearrangement joins TRBV7-9 to TRBJ2-2; TRBD2 agrees at 15 bases. V gave up 7 bases and J gave up 5 bases; unmatched junction bases: 5. Germline lookup yields CDR1 SEHNR and CDR2 FQNEAQ (reference sequence). CDR3 size: 16 residues. This chain's CDR3 is CASIRTSGRGTGELFF. The CDR3 DNA sequence: TGTGCCAGCATCCGGACTAGCGGGAGGGGTACCGGGGAGCTGTTTTTT.

V gene TRBV7-9 combines with J gene TRBJ2-7, with TRBD2 matching over 10 bases. The length of the CDR3 is 17 residues. The trim removed 1 base at V and 0 bases at J, leaving 6 bases unmatched. The germline gives CDR1 SEHNR, CDR2 FQNEAQ (reference sequence). The CDR3 loop is CASSLEATSGISYEQYF. As DNA, the CDR3 is TGTGCCAGCAGCTTAGAGGCAACTAGCGGGATCTCCTACGAGCAGTACTTC.

The V and J genes are TRBV13 and TRBJ2-7, with D perhaps TRBD1 (6 bases). The CDR3 runs to 15 residues. V lost 3 bases and J 2 bases, leaving 14 bases between the germline ends. Germline values: CDR1 PRHDT, CDR2 FYEKMQ (reference sequence). The chain's CDR3 is CASSLRGIEAYEQYF. The DNA of the CDR3 is TGTGCCAGCAGCTTGAGGGGGATAGAGGCCTACGAGCAGTACTTC.

The sample holds one count of this clone. J is TRBJ1-3 and V is TRBV5-6, with D unresolved. V was clipped by 0 bases and J by 0 bases, with 10 bases between them. The CDR3 has 16 residues. Germline V CDR1 and CDR2: SGHDT, YYEEEE. The CDR3: CASSLDAADSGNTIYF. CDR3 bases: TGTGCCAGCAGCTTGGATGCGGCAGACTCTGGAAACACCATATATTTT.

This rearrangement joins TRBV9 to TRBJ2-7; 15 bases line up with TRBD2. V trimming: 3 bases; J trimming: 0 bases; junction bases outside the gene matches: 4. The CDR3 has 17 residues. Germline V CDR1 and CDR2: SGDLS, YYNGEE. The CDR3 loop is CASSEGLAGGTSYEQYF. The CDR3 nucleotides read TGTGCCAGCAGCGAGGGACTAGCGGGAGGAACCTCCTACGAGCAGTACTTC.

The gene calls are TRBV18 and TRBJ2-7; 9 bases fit TRBD1. The CDR3 runs to 14 residues. The V gene's germline CDR1 is KGHSH and CDR2 LQKENI. Trimming removed 10 bases from V and 6 bases from J; junction bases left unmatched: 13. The CDR3 DNA follows: TGTGCCAACCATCCGGGACAGGGCAGACGCGAGCAGTACTTC. It yields the protein CANHPGQGRREQYF.

The CDR3 sequence: CASSPPGTVLGPDTQYF. Written as DNA, the CDR3 is TGTGCCAGCTCACCTCCCGGGACAGTCCTTGGGCCAGATACGCAGTATTTT. V usage is TRBV18 and J usage is TRBJ2-3; 7 bases are a match to TRBD1. The CDR3 extends over 17 amino acids. Germline CDR1 and CDR2: KGHSH and LQKENI. The V segment lost 3 bases and the J segment 4 bases; nucleotides outside the gene matches: 13.